Following are 28 T cell receptor beta chains from one sample sequenced in a study of cytomegalovirus exposure and HLA in healthy donors. The study ran its PCR with 60 Vbeta and 13 Jbeta primers. TCRdb's copy holds only in-frame clones and misses some; the assay was immunoSEQ multiplex PCR. The data show 45,000 to 55,000 clones, around 80% seen once. Sequencing input: PBMCs. The receptor source for this set is a man aged 30-40 years in good health and CMV-seropositive.

This chain links TRBV5-4 with TRBJ2-5; 16 bases agree with TRBD2. CDR3 length: 18 residues. Germline lookup yields CDR1 SGHNT and CDR2 YYREEE (reference sequence). The ends lost 2 bases at V and 5 bases at J; junction bases unmatched: 9. As DNA, the CDR3 is TGTGCCAGCAGCTTCAGAGGGACTAGCGGGGGGGCCGTCGAGACCCAGTACTTC. Its translation is CASSFRGTSGGAVETQYF.

This clone was found once. The rearrangement joins TRBV5-1 to TRBJ1-1; D is perhaps TRBD1 (5 bases). Trimming stripped 4 bases from V and 10 bases from J, with 17 bases between. Germline CDR1 SGHRS, CDR2 YFSETQ. The CDR3 consists of 13 residues. The CDR3 here is CASSEDGGDGAFF. The DNA of the CDR3 is TGCGCCAGCAGCGAGGACGGAGGGGATGGAGCTTTCTTT.

The rearrangement links TRBV2 to TRBJ1-2; perhaps TRBD1 as D (5 bases). CDR1 and CDR2 from the germline V gene are SNHLY and FYNNEI. V lost 3 bases to trimming and J lost 2 bases, with 7 bases between them. This CDR3 is built from 13 residues. CDR3 sequence (DNA): TGTGCCAGCAGTGAGCAGGGCAACTATGGCTACACCTTC. The encoded protein is CASSEQGNYGYTF.

This clone rates as medium-sized. The gene calls are TRBV27 and TRBJ1-2; D not certain. With 5 bases removed from V and 0 bases from J, the gap between germline ends came to 13 bases. The CDR3 runs 15 residues. Germline lookup yields CDR1 MNHEY and CDR2 SMNVEV (reference sequence). The CDR3 DNA reads TGTGCCAGCAGTCCCGGAGGCTCAGCTAACTATGGCTACACCTTC. Protein product: CASSPGGSANYGYTF.

On this clone itself: The junction does not match germline at one end; this may be a read error. The V gene is TRBV19, the J gene TRBJ1-6; no reliable D call. The CDR3 runs 14 residues. Germline assignment: CDR1 LNHDA and CDR2 SQIVND (reference sequence). The CDR3 region is CASSITSYNSPLHF. The CDR3 DNA reads TGTGCCAGTAGTATCACCTCCTATAATTCCCCCCTCCACTTT.

The chain is built from TRBV6-6 and TRBJ1-1, with TRBD1 matching 7 bases. The CDR3 sequence is 15 residues long. Germline V CDR1 and CDR2: MNHNY, SVGAGI (reference sequence). V lost 5 bases to trimming and J lost 0 bases; unmatched junction nucleotides: 6. The CDR3 protein is CASSKGASMNTEAFF. In DNA, the CDR3 is TGTGCCAGCAGTAAGGGGGCTTCCATGAACACTGAAGCTTTCTTT.

The J gene is TRBJ2-2, the V gene TRBV7-9; 8 nucleotides align to TRBD2. Trimming cost V 5 bases and J 7 bases; bases outside gene matches: 12. Germline V gene lookup returns CDR1 SEHNR and CDR2 FQNEAQ (reference sequence). This CDR3 has 16 amino acids. CDR3 protein: CASSGGTGGRRGELFF. The CDR3 nucleotides are TGTGCCAGCAGCGGTGGGACGGGGGGGCGTCGCGGGGAGCTGTTTTTT.

V and J are TRBV6-5 and TRBJ2-3, with no clear D. The germline CDR1 and CDR2 sequences are MNHEY and SVGAGI. The CDR3 sequence is 14 residues long. Deletions cut 6 bases from V and 2 bases from J, with 12 bases between. CDR3 residues: CASRLVAATDTQYF. In nucleotides, the CDR3 is TGTGCCAGCAGACTCGTAGCCGCCACAGATACGCAGTATTTT.

The chain has TRBV29-1 and TRBJ1-4; 8 bases line up with TRBD1. CDR1 and CDR2 from the germline V gene are SQVTM and ANQGSEA. After removal of 5 bases from V and 7 bases from J, the junction contained 6 bases not matched to a gene. This CDR3 has 13 amino acids. CDR3 nucleotides: TGCAGCGTTACGACAGGGGTGGGTGAAAAACTGTTTTTT. Translation gives CSVTTGVGEKLFF.

The chain carries TRBV6-5 and TRBJ1-2; TRBD1 matches 9 bases. In germline, CDR1 is MNHEY, CDR2 SVGAGI. The CDR3 contains 15 residues. V lost 6 bases to trimming and J lost 8 bases; unmatched junction nucleotides: 13. CDR3 sequence (DNA): TGTGCCAGCAGGGATCCCGGGACAGGGTTATTCGGCTACACCTTC. This codes for CASRDPGTGLFGYTF.

The chain joins TRBV18 to TRBJ1-5; 7 bases fit TRBD1. This CDR3 is built from 16 residues. J gave up 0 bases and V 4 bases, and 6 bases lay outside the gene matches. Germline CDR1 and CDR2: KGHSH and LQKENI. The CDR3 loop reads CASSLFGQDSNQPQHF. The CDR3, as DNA: TGTGCCAGCTCACTTTTCGGACAGGATAGCAATCAGCCCCAGCATTTT.

The gene calls are TRBV6-1 and TRBJ1-2; tentatively, D is TRBD1 (5 bases). Per germline, CDR1 MNHNS and CDR2 SASEGT. V lost 6 bases to trimming and J lost 1 base, with 12 bases between them. The CDR3 sequence is 14 residues long. The CDR3 DNA reads as TGTGCCAGCAGAGAGGACACCAATAACTATGGCTACACCTTC. It specifies CASREDTNNYGYTF.

DNA of the CDR3: TGTGCCAGCAGCTCCCGGGACAAGAACACTGAAGCTTTCTTT. Translation gives CASSSRDKNTEAFF. The rearrangement uses TRBV5-4 and TRBJ1-1, with D possibly being TRBD1 (6 bases). Looked up from germline, CDR1 is SGHNT and CDR2 is YYREEE (reference sequence). The V end was cut by 3 bases, the J end by 1 base, with 10 bases between. There are 14 residues in the CDR3. Complete variable domain (other parts from reference TRBV5-4 and TRBJ1-1): ETGVTQSPTHLIKTRGQQVTLRCSSQSGHNTVSWYQQALGQGPQFIFQYYREEENGRGNFPPRFSGLQFPNYSSELNVNALELDDSALYLCASSSRDKNTEAFFGQGTRLTVV.

V is TRBV11-2 and J is TRBJ2-5, with D uncertain. The CDR3 sequence is 15 residues long. Per the germline V gene, CDR1 is SGHAT and CDR2 is FQNNGV. Trimming stripped 1 base from V and 2 bases from J, with 11 bases between. This CDR3 is CASSLALSPQETQYF. The CDR3 nucleotides are TGTGCCAGCAGCTTAGCACTTAGCCCACAAGAGACCCAGTACTTC.

The chain couples TRBV29-1 to TRBJ1-3; D is unclear. The CDR3 length is 17 residues. V lost 4 bases to trimming and J lost 4 bases, with 23 bases between them. Germline CDR1 SQVTM, CDR2 ANQGSEA. Here the CDR3 DNA reads TGCAGCGTTGTTCACAGCGCGAGGGAATGGGCGGGAAACACCATATATTTT. Protein: CSVVHSAREWAGNTIYF.

This chain connects TRBV9 to TRBJ2-2, with a weak D call TRBD2 (5 bases). The CDR3 totals 16 residues. V was shortened by 6 bases and J by 0 bases, with 15 bases between the two germline ends. From germline, CDR1 is SGDLS and CDR2 YYNGEE. CDR3 coding DNA: TGTGCCAGCAACCTTCGGGGTGCCACGAACACCGGGGAGCTGTTTTTT. Translated: CASNLRGATNTGELFF.

The chain links TRBV5-1 to TRBJ1-6, with 9 bases that match TRBD1. J gave up 5 bases and V 3 bases, and 3 bases lay outside the gene matches. Germline assignment: CDR1 SGHRS and CDR2 YFSETQ. The CDR3 is made up of 15 amino acids. CDR3 in DNA: TGCGCCAGCAGCTCCGGGACAGGGAATAATTCACCCCTCCACTTT. This translates into CASSSGTGNNSPLHF.

The rearrangement joins TRBV27 to TRBJ2-7; D is perhaps TRBD1 (6 bases). Germline V CDR1 and CDR2: MNHEY, SMNVEV (reference sequence). CDR3 size: 15 residues. V lost 3 bases and J 1 base, leaving 13 bases between the germline ends. CDR3 residues: CASSLAGVNSYEQYF. The CDR3 DNA reads as TGTGCCAGCAGTTTGGCAGGGGTGAATTCCTACGAGCAGTACTTC.

This clone was detected once. With a much larger clone just one base away, this may be a read error. The chain links TRBV5-1 to TRBJ1-1; D unresolved. Deletions cut 3 bases from V and 0 bases from J, with 6 bases between. Germline CDR1 SGHRS, CDR2 YFSETQ. This CDR3 is built from 13 residues. CDR3 coding DNA: TGCGCCAGCAGCTCAGATGTGAACACTGAAGCTTTCTTT. This codes for CASSSDVNTEAFF.

The V gene is TRBV2, the J gene TRBJ2-7; maybe TRBD1 (6 bases). The CDR3 loop spans 13 amino acids. V was trimmed by 3 bases and J by 7 bases, leaving 13 bases between them. CDR1 and CDR2 (germline): SNHLY, FYNNEI. CDR3 in DNA: TGTGCCAGCAGTGATCAGGGGTTCTATGAGCAGTACTTC. Protein: CASSDQGFYEQYF.

This chain joins TRBV5-1 and TRBJ1-2, with a weak D call TRBD1 (5 bases). V lost 3 bases, J lost 7 bases, and 16 bases lay in between. The CDR3 is 14 residues long. The germline V gene encodes CDR1 SGHRS and CDR2 YFSETQ. For the CDR3, the DNA is TGCGCCAGCAGCTCCGGGACTCTTCGGGCTGGCTACACCTTC. It encodes CASSSGTLRAGYTF.

The CDR3: CSAALSGYQETQYF. DNA of the CDR3: TGCAGCGCAGCCCTGAGCGGGTACCAAGAGACCCAGTACTTC. The V gene is TRBV29-1, the J gene TRBJ2-5; tentative D call: TRBD2 (6 bases). CDR3 length equals 14 residues. V was pared by 7 bases and J by 0 bases, with 15 bases between. Germline assignment: CDR1 SQVTM and CDR2 ANQGSEA. The full variable domain, rest sourced from reference TRBV29-1 and TRBJ2-5, is SAVISQKPSRDICQRGTSLTIQCQVDSQVTMMFWYRQQPGQSLTLIATANQGSEATYESGFVIDKFPISRPNLTFSTLTVSNMSPEDSSIYLCSAALSGYQETQYFGPGTRLLVL.

The chain combines TRBV5-5 with TRBJ2-5; 8 bases are shared with TRBD1. This CDR3 comprises 15 residues. Trimming at V came to 1 base and at J to 5 bases, leaving 7 bases not matched to a gene. The germline V gene has CDR1 SGHKS and CDR2 YYEKEE (reference sequence). CDR3 sequence reads: CASSLTGGYGETQYF. The CDR3 DNA is TGTGCCAGCAGCTTGACAGGGGGGTACGGCGAGACCCAGTACTTC.

The chain uses TRBV7-9 and TRBJ1-1; TRBD1 matches 8 bases. This CDR3 contains 13 residues. CDR1 and CDR2 from the germline V gene are SEHNR and FQNEAQ (reference sequence). The V gene end was trimmed by 3 bases and the J gene end by 8 bases; junction bases not matched to a gene: 5. CDR3 sequence reads: CASSFWGQEEAFF. For the CDR3, the DNA is TGTGCCAGCAGCTTTTGGGGACAGGAGGAAGCTTTCTTT.

This chain links TRBV29-1 with TRBJ2-6, with D hard to call. Trimming shortened V by 4 bases and J by 4 bases, and 5 bases separated the two germline ends. The CDR3 extends over 12 amino acids. Germline V gives CDR1 SQVTM, CDR2 ANQGSEA. CDR3 region: CSVVAGANVLTF. In DNA form, the CDR3 reads TGCAGCGTTGTAGCAGGGGCCAACGTCCTGACTTTC.

CDR3 in DNA: TGTGCCAGCAGTGGCGTCTCTGAAGCTTTCTTT. Encoded protein: CASSGVSEAFF. The chain couples TRBV6-4 to TRBJ1-1; unclear D gene. Looked up from germline, CDR1 is MRHNA and CDR2 is SNTAGT. V gave up 4 bases and J gave up 6 bases, with 6 bases separating them. The CDR3 has 11 residues.

V gene TRBV19 combines with J gene TRBJ1-1; D perhaps matches TRBD1 (5 bases). The V gene lost 3 bases and the J gene lost 4 bases, with 18 bases spanning the gap. CDR3 length: 16 amino acids. CDR1 and CDR2 from the germline V gene are LNHDA and SQIVND (reference sequence). The CDR3 spells CASSIKRNLQGTEAFF. In nucleotides, the CDR3 is TGTGCCAGTAGTATTAAGAGAAACCTTCAGGGCACTGAAGCTTTCTTT.

The chain employs TRBV4-2 and TRBJ2-1, with 10 bases that match TRBD1. This CDR3 is 16 amino acids long. V gave up 0 bases and J gave up 4 bases; unmatched junction bases: 3. The V gene's germline CDR1 is LGHNA and CDR2 YNFKEQ. For the CDR3, the DNA is TGTGCCAGCAGCCAAGATTGGGACAGGGGATACAATGAGCAGTTCTTC. This sequence encodes CASSQDWDRGYNEQFF.